The rows below give T cell receptor beta chains drawn from one sample of a study of regulatory T cells in long-lasting Graves disease. Each CDR3 protein gets one entry after TCRdb re-called the multiplex PCR reads with MiXCR. The table includes about 450,000 distinct CDR3 sequences, about 16% detected once. These sequences were also reported in another study, on T cells in Graves' hyperthyroidism and ophthalmopathy.

This specimen consisted of peripheral blood mononuclear cells (PBMCs), obtained at new diagnosis, from a patient treated with antithyroid drugs. These receptor sequences come from a woman in her 30s with Graves disease. Both conserved end residues are part of each CDR3. A D gene is named only where the DNA matches it firmly. The size field is filled for only some rows; it gives once, few, many or a size class.

d_call: .
clone_size: .
v_call: TRBV28
j_call: TRBJ2-3
cdr3_aa: CASSLNTGTDTQYF
cdr3_nt: TGTGCCAGCAGTCTTAATACTGGCACAGATACGCAGTATTTT

d_call: .
clone_size: many
v_call: TRBV6-5
j_call: TRBJ2-7
cdr3_aa: CASSYSWQGSHEQYF
cdr3_nt: TGTGCCAGCAGTTACTCGTGGCAGGGCTCGCACGAGCAGTACTTC

d_call: .
clone_size: many
v_call: TRBV7-2
j_call: TRBJ1-1
cdr3_aa: CASSLAPGQAFF
cdr3_nt: TGTGCCAGCAGCTTAGCGCCTGGCCAAGCTTTCTTT

d_call: .
clone_size: many
v_call: TRBV28
j_call: TRBJ2-5
cdr3_aa: CASRPGVTETQYF
cdr3_nt: TGTGCCAGCAGACCGGGAGTAACAGAGACCCAGTACTTC

d_call: .
clone_size: many
v_call: TRBV28
j_call: TRBJ2-1
cdr3_aa: CASTSRARLLDEQFF
cdr3_nt: TGTGCCAGCACATCGCGGGCTAGACTCCTGGATGAGCAGTTCTTC

d_call: TRBD2
clone_size: many
v_call: TRBV11-2
j_call: TRBJ2-1
cdr3_aa: CASSLGSSGLLYNEQFF
cdr3_nt: TGTGCCAGCAGCTTAGGTTCCTCGGGACTACTCTACAATGAGCAGTTCTTC

d_call: .
clone_size: .
v_call: TRBV19
j_call: TRBJ1-6
cdr3_aa: CASRADLGYNSPLHF
cdr3_nt: TGTGCCAGTAGAGCCGATTTGGGCTATAATTCACCCCTCCACTTT

d_call: TRBD1
clone_size: many
v_call: TRBV18
j_call: TRBJ1-2
cdr3_aa: CASSQQGNYGYTF
cdr3_nt: TGTGCCAGCTCACAACAGGGGAACTATGGCTACACCTTC

d_call: .
clone_size: few
v_call: TRBV7-9
j_call: TRBJ1-4
cdr3_aa: CASSAFPLGATNEKLFF
cdr3_nt: TGTGCCAGCAGCGCTTTTCCCCTTGGGGCGACTAATGAAAAACTGTTTTTT

d_call: .
clone_size: few
v_call: TRBV9
j_call: TRBJ1-2
cdr3_aa: CASRGRRDTGPTDGYTF
cdr3_nt: TGTGCCAGCAGAGGAAGGCGCGACACAGGGCCGACTGATGGCTACACCTTC

d_call: TRBD2
clone_size: many
v_call: TRBV11-2
j_call: TRBJ2-7
cdr3_aa: CASSLDRGVSYEQYF
cdr3_nt: TGTGCCAGCAGCTTAGATCGGGGGGTCTCCTACGAGCAGTACTTC

d_call: .
clone_size: few
v_call: TRBV27
j_call: TRBJ2-1
cdr3_aa: CASSLGYSEQFF
cdr3_nt: TGTGCCAGCAGTCTAGGGTATAGTGAGCAGTTCTTC

d_call: .
clone_size: few
v_call: TRBV4-1
j_call: TRBJ1-2
cdr3_aa: CASSQDTGPISYGYTF
cdr3_nt: TGCGCCAGCAGCCAAGATACGGGACCGATTAGCTATGGCTACACCTTC

d_call: TRBD1
clone_size: once
v_call: TRBV20-1
j_call: TRBJ1-1
cdr3_aa: CSAAGTGGRNTEAFF
cdr3_nt: TGCAGTGCTGCCGGGACAGGGGGCAGGAACACTGAAGCTTTCTTT

d_call: TRBD1
clone_size: many
v_call: TRBV12-3/TRBV12-4
j_call: TRBJ1-1
cdr3_aa: CASSRDRVYMNTEAFF
cdr3_nt: TGTGCCAGCAGTAGGGACAGGGTTTACATGAACACTGAAGCTTTCTTT

d_call: .
clone_size: few
v_call: TRBV7-2
j_call: TRBJ2-5
cdr3_aa: CASSLSRDTQETQYF
cdr3_nt: TGTGCCAGCAGCTTATCACGGGACACTCAAGAGACCCAGTACTTC

d_call: .
clone_size: many
v_call: TRBV7-9
j_call: TRBJ1-2
cdr3_aa: CASSADRNYGYTF
cdr3_nt: TGTGCCAGCAGCGCGGACAGAAACTATGGCTACACCTTC

d_call: .
clone_size: .
v_call: TRBV7-8
j_call: TRBJ2-5
cdr3_aa: CASSLRLDPQETQYF
cdr3_nt: TGTGCCAGCAGCTTGCGACTCGACCCCCAAGAGACCCAGTACTTC

d_call: .
clone_size: .
v_call: TRBV5-1
j_call: TRBJ1-1
cdr3_aa: CASSLGQNTEALF
cdr3_nt: TGCGCCAGCAGCTTGGGACAGAACACTGAAGCTCTCTTT

d_call: TRBD2
clone_size: many
v_call: TRBV11-2
j_call: TRBJ2-1
cdr3_aa: CASSPSVAGGLFNEQFF
cdr3_nt: TGTGCCAGCAGCCCAAGTGTAGCGGGAGGATTGTTTAATGAGCAGTTCTTC

d_call: TRBD1
clone_size: .
v_call: TRBV28
j_call: TRBJ1-1
cdr3_aa: CASSMTGNSNTEAFF
cdr3_nt: TGTGCCAGCAGTATGACAGGGAATTCAAACACTGAAGCTTTCTTT

d_call: .
clone_size: many
v_call: TRBV6-1
j_call: TRBJ2-5
cdr3_aa: CASSTPSRTQYF
cdr3_nt: TGTGCCAGCAGTACACCTTCGCGGACCCAGTACTTC